This T cell receptor beta chain is from a study of blood T cell repertoires in COVID-19. Study summary: Acute and convalescent COVID-19 samples came from the United States, Italy and Spain. Sample material is recorded as cDNA or gDNA derived from T cells, B-cell-depleted T cells, or PBMCs.

During active infection, Seattle patients enrolled and were then monitored through disease. As originally analysed: Reference gene primer amplification gave nucleated cell count estimates. Assay used: immunoSEQ multiplex PCR; TCRdb lists only in-frame clones, some missing. The V and J calls and the clone size are those of that table, but D and trimming were determined from the DNA. This table has 100,000 to 150,000 clones, approximately 85% appearing once. This CDR3 comprises 12 residues. Looked up from germline, CDR1 is KGHDR and CDR2 is SFDVKD. Unmatched junction bases numbered 3, after V lost 6 bases and J lost 9 bases.

This TCR derives from a woman older than 75 with COVID-19, enrolled during active disease. The chain combines TRBV24-1 with TRBJ1-5, with 8 bases lining up with TRBD1. The sample was peripheral blood. The DNA of the CDR3 is TGTGCCACCAGTAATACAGGGGGGCCCCAGCATTTT. Translation: CATSNTGGPQHF.